A single sample gave rise to the 18 T cell receptor beta chains below, sequenced in a study of T cell responses to AZD1222 COVID-19 vaccine. TCRdb's copy holds only in-frame clones and misses some; the assay was immunoSEQ multiplex PCR. In the table there are about 120,000 clones, roughly 89% of which are singletons. This material consisted of peripheral blood, taken on day 0 of AZD1222 vaccination. The source is an adult in good health.

This sequence joins TRBV28 and TRBJ1-1; D unresolved. Germline values: CDR1 MDHEN, CDR2 SYDVKM. V dropped 11 bases and J dropped 4 bases, with 17 bases sitting between them. CDR3 size: 13 residues. This CDR3 reads CAGKGREGTEAFF. The CDR3, as DNA: TGTGCCGGCAAGGGCCGGGAAGGCACTGAAGCTTTCTTT.

The chain uses TRBV6-5 and TRBJ2-2; TRBD2 agrees at 7 bases. Trimming removed 8 bases from V and 4 bases from J; junction bases left unmatched: 1. Germline CDR1 MNHEY, CDR2 SVGAGI. This CDR3 contains 12 residues. Here the CDR3 DNA reads TGTGCCAGCTGGGAGGGCACCGGGGAGCTGTTTTTT. Translating gives CASWEGTGELFF.

The chain employs TRBV28 and TRBJ1-1; D is undetermined. Germline V lookup: CDR1 MDHEN, CDR2 SYDVKM. V gave up 5 bases and J gave up 1 base, with 14 bases separating them. This CDR3 spans 15 amino acids. This CDR3 reads CASSPLGISNTEAFF. The CDR3 nucleotides are TGTGCCAGCAGTCCCCTGGGCATTTCGAACACTGAAGCTTTCTTT.

The chain combines TRBV7-8 with TRBJ1-6, with D perhaps TRBD1 (5 bases). The CDR3 is 18 residues long. The V gene lost 5 bases and the J gene lost 1 base, with 18 bases spanning the gap. The V gene's germline CDR1 is SGHVS and CDR2 FQNEAQ. The CDR3 nucleotides read TGTGCCAGCAGCGCAAGCGGGCAGGGTCGGTCCTATAATTCACCCCTCCACTTT. As protein: CASSASGQGRSYNSPLHF.

This rearrangement joins TRBV19 to TRBJ1-1; D unresolved. There are 13 residues in the CDR3. V lost 7 bases, J lost 1 base, and 10 bases lay in between. CDR1 is LNHDA, CDR2 SQIVND, per germline (reference sequence). The CDR3 here is CASNRRENTEAFF. The DNA of the CDR3 is TGTGCCAGTAACCGACGGGAGAACACTGAAGCTTTCTTT.

The CDR3 loop is CASTTSTGGYGGYGYTF. The CDR3 nucleotides are TGTGCCAGTACTACCTCGACAGGGGGCTACGGGGGCTATGGCTACACCTTC. This chain connects TRBV19 to TRBJ1-2, with TRBD1 matching 10 bases. Losses at the gene ends were 7 bases for V and 4 bases for J; bases not matched to a gene: 15. This CDR3 has 17 amino acids. Per the germline V gene, CDR1 is LNHDA and CDR2 is SQIVND (reference sequence).

The J gene is TRBJ2-2, the V gene TRBV19; D is unresolved. Between the trimmed V and J ends, which lost 1 base and 2 bases, there was a span of 2 bases. The length of the CDR3 is 13 residues. CDR1 LNHDA and CDR2 SQIVND come from the germline V gene (reference sequence). This CDR3 is CASSIGNTGELFF. In DNA, the CDR3 is TGTGCCAGTAGTATAGGCAACACCGGGGAGCTGTTTTTT. Variable domain in full (rest from reference TRBV19 and TRBJ2-2): DGGITQSPKYLFRKEGQNVTLSCEQNLNHDAMYWYRQDPGQGLRLIYYSQIVNDFQKGDIAEGYSVSREKKESFPLTVTSAQKNPTAFYLCASSIGNTGELFFGEGSRLTVL.

The V gene is TRBV27, the J gene TRBJ2-7; no reliable D call. Looked up from germline, CDR1 is MNHEY and CDR2 is SMNVEV (reference sequence). The CDR3 covers 15 residues. Trimming shortened V by 5 bases and J by 0 bases, and 14 bases separated the two germline ends. The CDR3 DNA reads as TGTGCCAGCAGTCTCCAACCCTTCAGCTCCTACGAGCAGTACTTC. Residues: CASSLQPFSSYEQYF.

V gene TRBV5-4 combines with J gene TRBJ1-6; TRBD1 agrees at 8 bases. This CDR3 contains 15 residues. The J segment lost 9 bases and the V segment lost 4 bases, leaving 9 bases of the junction unmatched. In germline, CDR1 is SGHNT, CDR2 YYREEE (reference sequence). CDR3: CASSGTQGAASPLHF. The CDR3 region has the DNA TGTGCCAGCAGCGGAACTCAGGGGGCAGCTTCACCCCTCCACTTT. Full variable domain (remainder filled in from reference TRBV5-4 and TRBJ1-6): ETGVTQSPTHLIKTRGQQVTLRCSSQSGHNTVSWYQQALGQGPQFIFQYYREEENGRGNFPPRFSGLQFPNYSSELNVNALELDDSALYLCASSGTQGAASPLHFGNGTRLTVT.

The chain recombines TRBV27 with TRBJ2-7, with D possibly being TRBD1 (6 bases). CDR3 length equals 13 residues. Germline lookup yields CDR1 MNHEY and CDR2 SMNVEV (reference sequence). Trimming cost V 6 bases and J 4 bases, with 13 bases left between them. The CDR3 loop is CASRPTGRYEQYF. CDR3 DNA sequence: TGTGCCAGCAGACCGACAGGAAGGTACGAGCAGTACTTC.

The chain joins TRBV6-2 or TRBV6-3 to TRBJ1-1; TRBD1 aligns across 8 bases. There are 13 residues in the CDR3. Germline trimming cut 5 bases from V and 6 bases from J; bases unmatched to any gene: 5. The germline V gene encodes CDR1 MNHEY and CDR2 SVGEGT. DNA of the CDR3: TGTGCCAGCAGTGGACAGGGACACGCTGAAGCTTTCTTT. Translation: CASSGQGHAEAFF.

On this clone itself: This same CDR3 is encoded by further DNA sequences in the sample. The chain joins TRBV3-1 (or the pseudogene TRBV3-2) to TRBJ1-6; D remains unclear. Germline V gene data show CDR1 as LGHDT and CDR2 as YNNKEL (reference sequence). Deletions cut 1 base from V and 5 bases from J, with 3 bases between. This CDR3 has 13 amino acids. CDR3 amino acids: CASSQADNSPLHF. The CDR3 nucleotides are TGTGCCAGCAGCCAAGCCGATAATTCACCCCTCCACTTT.

V usage is TRBV6-2 or TRBV6-3 and J usage is TRBJ2-5; TRBD1 aligns across 7 bases. V gave up 2 bases and J gave up 5 bases; unmatched junction bases: 2. Germline V gene lookup returns CDR1 MNHEY and CDR2 SVGEGT. The CDR3 sequence is 13 residues long. The CDR3 DNA reads as TGTGCCAGCAGTTACGACAGGGCCGAGACCCAGTACTTC. This encodes CASSYDRAETQYF.

The chain has TRBV6-2 or TRBV6-3 and TRBJ1-5, with 8 bases identical to TRBD1. J was trimmed by 5 bases and V by 5 bases; bases with no gene match: 2. The CDR3 covers 13 residues. Germline V CDR1 and CDR2: MNHEY, SVGEGT. CDR3 loop: CASSDRGHQPQHF. The CDR3 bases are TGTGCCAGCAGTGACAGGGGCCATCAGCCCCAGCATTTT.

V and J are TRBV5-6 and TRBJ2-1, with 14 bases that match TRBD2. Germline CDR1 reads SGHDT; CDR2 reads YYEEEE. The CDR3 is 16 amino acids. Germline trimming cut 4 bases from V and 9 bases from J; bases unmatched to any gene: 9. The CDR3 here is CASSDGTSGSLVEQFF. As DNA, the CDR3 is TGTGCCAGCAGCGACGGGACTAGCGGGAGTCTGGTTGAGCAGTTCTTC.

The chain employs TRBV6-5 and TRBJ2-7; possible D gene TRBD2, 5 bases. This CDR3 region has 15 residues. V was cut by 6 bases and J by 0 bases, with 15 bases left in between. From germline, CDR1 is MNHEY and CDR2 SVGAGI. In DNA form, the CDR3 reads TGTGCCAGCAGAGGGAGCGGAGTAGCCTCCTACGAGCAGTACTTC. It is translated as CASRGSGVASYEQYF.

The rearrangement joins TRBV19 to TRBJ1-4; D not resolved. Trimming removed 1 base from V and 8 bases from J, with 11 bases in between. The CDR3 is 14 amino acids. Germline CDR1 reads LNHDA; CDR2 reads SQIVND (reference sequence). The CDR3 loop is CASSIGGVREKLFF. CDR3 DNA sequence: TGTGCCAGTAGTATAGGCGGGGTTCGGGAAAAACTGTTTTTT.

V usage is TRBV19 and J usage is TRBJ2-7; D might be TRBD2 (6 bases). V dropped 8 bases and J dropped 3 bases, with 14 bases sitting between them. The CDR3 spans 13 residues. Germline loops: CDR1 LNHDA, CDR2 SQIVND (reference sequence). CDR3 coding DNA: TGTGCCAGTTCCCGGGGGAGAGGCTACGAGCAGTACTTC. This sequence encodes CASSRGRGYEQYF.